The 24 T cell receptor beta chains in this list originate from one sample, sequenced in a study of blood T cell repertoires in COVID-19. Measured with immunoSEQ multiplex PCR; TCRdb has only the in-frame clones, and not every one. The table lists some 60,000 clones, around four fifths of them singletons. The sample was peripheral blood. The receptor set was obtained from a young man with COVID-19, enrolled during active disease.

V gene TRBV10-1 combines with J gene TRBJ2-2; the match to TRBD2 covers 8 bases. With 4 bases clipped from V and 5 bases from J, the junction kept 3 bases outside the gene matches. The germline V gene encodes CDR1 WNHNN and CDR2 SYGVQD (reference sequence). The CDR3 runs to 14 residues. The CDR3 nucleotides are TGCGCCAGCAGTGGGTTAGCGGGGACCGGGGAGCTGTTTTTT. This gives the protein CASSGLAGTGELFF.

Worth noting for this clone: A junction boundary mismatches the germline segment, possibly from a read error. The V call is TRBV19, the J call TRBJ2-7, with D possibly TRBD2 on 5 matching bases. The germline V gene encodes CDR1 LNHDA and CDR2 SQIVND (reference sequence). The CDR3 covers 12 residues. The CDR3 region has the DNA TGTGCCAGTGGTATGTTGGAGGACGAGCAGTACTTC. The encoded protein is CASGMLEDEQYF.

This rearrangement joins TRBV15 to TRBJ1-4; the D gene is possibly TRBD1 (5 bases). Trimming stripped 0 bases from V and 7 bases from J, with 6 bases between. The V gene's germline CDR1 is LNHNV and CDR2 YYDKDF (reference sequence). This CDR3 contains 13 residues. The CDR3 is CATSREGGEKLFF. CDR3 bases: TGTGCCACCAGCAGAGAGGGGGGTGAAAAACTGTTTTTT.

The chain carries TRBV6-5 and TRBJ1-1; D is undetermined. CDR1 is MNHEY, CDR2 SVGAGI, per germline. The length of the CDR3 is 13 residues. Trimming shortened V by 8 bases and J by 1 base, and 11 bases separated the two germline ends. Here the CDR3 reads CASGLSGNTEAFF. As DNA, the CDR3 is TGTGCCAGCGGGCTTAGTGGGAACACTGAAGCTTTCTTT.

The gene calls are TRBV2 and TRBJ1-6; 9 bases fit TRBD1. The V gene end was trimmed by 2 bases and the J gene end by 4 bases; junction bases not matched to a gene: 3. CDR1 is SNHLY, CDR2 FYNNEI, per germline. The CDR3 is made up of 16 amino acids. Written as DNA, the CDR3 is TGTGCCAGCAGTGAAAGGACAGGGGAGTATAATTCACCCCTCCACTTT. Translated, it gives CASSERTGEYNSPLHF.

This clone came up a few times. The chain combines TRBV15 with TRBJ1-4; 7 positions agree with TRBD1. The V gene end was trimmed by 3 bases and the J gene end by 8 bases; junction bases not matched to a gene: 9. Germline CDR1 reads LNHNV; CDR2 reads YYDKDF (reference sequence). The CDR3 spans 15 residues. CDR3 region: CATSSNRQGGEKLFF. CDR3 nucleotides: TGTGCCACCAGCAGTAATCGGCAGGGGGGAGAAAAACTGTTTTTT.

The CDR3: CASSSSTSGVFTDTQYF. CDR3 bases: TGTGCCAGCAGCTCCTCGACTAGCGGAGTATTCACAGATACGCAGTATTTT. This sequence joins TRBV7-9 and TRBJ2-3, with 9 positions matching TRBD2. Losses at the gene ends were 4 bases for V and 2 bases for J; bases not matched to a gene: 10. CDR3 length: 17 amino acids. Germline V gene sequence: CDR1 SEHNR, CDR2 FQNEAQ (reference sequence). The full variable domain, in which reference TRBV7-9 and TRBJ2-3 provide the parts outside the CDR3, is DTGVSQNPRHKITKRGQNVTFRCDPISEHNRLYWYRQTLGQGPEFLTYFQNEAQLEKSRLLSDRFSAERPKGSFSTLEIQRTEQGDSAMYLCASSSSTSGVFTDTQYFGPGTRLTVL.

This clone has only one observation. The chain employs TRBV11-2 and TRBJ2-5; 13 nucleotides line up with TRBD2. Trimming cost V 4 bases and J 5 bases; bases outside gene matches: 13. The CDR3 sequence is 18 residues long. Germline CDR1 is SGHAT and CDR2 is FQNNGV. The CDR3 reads CASSSFTSGGARKETQYF. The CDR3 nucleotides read TGTGCCAGCAGCTCTTTCACTAGCGGGGGGGCCCGAAAGGAGACCCAGTACTTC.

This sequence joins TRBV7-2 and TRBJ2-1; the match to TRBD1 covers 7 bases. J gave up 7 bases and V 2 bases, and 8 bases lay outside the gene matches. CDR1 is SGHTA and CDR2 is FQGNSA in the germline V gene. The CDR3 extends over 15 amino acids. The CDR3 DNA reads TGTGCCAGCAGCTTAACAGGGGCCATAAAGAATGAGCAGTTCTTC. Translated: CASSLTGAIKNEQFF.

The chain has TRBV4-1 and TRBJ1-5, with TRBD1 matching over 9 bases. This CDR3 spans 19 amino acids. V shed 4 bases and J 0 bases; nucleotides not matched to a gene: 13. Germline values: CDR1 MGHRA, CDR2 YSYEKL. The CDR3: CASSRSPDRGGGSNQPQHF. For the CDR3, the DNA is TGCGCCAGCAGCCGCAGCCCGGACAGGGGAGGGGGTAGCAATCAGCCCCAGCATTTT.

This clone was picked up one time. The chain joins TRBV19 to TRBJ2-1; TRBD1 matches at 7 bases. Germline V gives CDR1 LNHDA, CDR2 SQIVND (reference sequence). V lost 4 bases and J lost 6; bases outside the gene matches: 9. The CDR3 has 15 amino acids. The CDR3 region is CASSTSQGFGNEQFF. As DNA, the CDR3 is TGTGCCAGTAGTACCTCACAGGGGTTTGGCAATGAGCAGTTCTTC.

This chain's CDR3 is CASSQEGANEQFF. The DNA for the CDR3 is TGTGCCAGCAGCCAGGAGGGGGCCAATGAGCAGTTCTTC. The chain couples TRBV4-2 to TRBJ2-1; perhaps TRBD1 as D (7 bases). Germline values: CDR1 LGHNA, CDR2 YNFKEQ. The V and J ends lost 3 bases and 6 bases respectively, with 9 bases between them. The CDR3 has 13 residues.

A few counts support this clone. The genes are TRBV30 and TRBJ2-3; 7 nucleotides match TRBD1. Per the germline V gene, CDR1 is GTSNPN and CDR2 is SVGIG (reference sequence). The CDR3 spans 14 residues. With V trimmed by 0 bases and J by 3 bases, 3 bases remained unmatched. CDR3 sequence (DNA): TGTGCCTGGAGTGTAGGGGGCGGGACAGATACGCAGTATTTT. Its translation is CAWSVGGGTDTQYF. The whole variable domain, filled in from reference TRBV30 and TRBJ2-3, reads SQTIHQWPATLVQPVGSPLSLECTVEGTSNPNLYWYRQAAGRGLQLLFYSVGIGQISSEVPQNLSASRPQDRQFILSSKKLLLSDSGFYLCAWSVGGGTDTQYFGPGTRLTVL.

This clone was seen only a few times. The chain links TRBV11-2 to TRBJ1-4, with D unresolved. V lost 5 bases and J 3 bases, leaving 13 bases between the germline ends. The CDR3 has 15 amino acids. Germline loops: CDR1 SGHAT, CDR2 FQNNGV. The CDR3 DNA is TGTGCCAGCAGCCTACTACTTCCTCCTAATGAAAAACTGTTTTTT. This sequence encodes CASSLLLPPNEKLFF.

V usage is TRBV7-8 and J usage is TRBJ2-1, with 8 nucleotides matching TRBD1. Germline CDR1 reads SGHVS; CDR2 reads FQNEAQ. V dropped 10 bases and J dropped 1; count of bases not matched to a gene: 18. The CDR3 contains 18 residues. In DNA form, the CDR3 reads TGTGCCACGCTGAATGGGGACAGGTGGGGGTATTCCTACAATGAGCAGTTCTTC. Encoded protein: CATLNGDRWGYSYNEQFF.

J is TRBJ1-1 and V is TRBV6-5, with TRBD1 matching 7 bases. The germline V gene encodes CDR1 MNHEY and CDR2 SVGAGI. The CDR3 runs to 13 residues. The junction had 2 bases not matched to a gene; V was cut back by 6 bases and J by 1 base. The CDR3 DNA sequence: TGTGCCAGCAGGGGACAGCCGAACACTGAAGCTTTCTTT. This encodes CASRGQPNTEAFF.

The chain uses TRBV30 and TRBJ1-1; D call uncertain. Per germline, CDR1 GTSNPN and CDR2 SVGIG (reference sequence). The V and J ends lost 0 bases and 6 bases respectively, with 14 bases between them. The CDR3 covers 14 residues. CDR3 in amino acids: CAWSVLSSEAEAFF. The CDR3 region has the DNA TGTGCCTGGAGTGTACTTAGCTCTGAGGCTGAAGCTTTCTTT.

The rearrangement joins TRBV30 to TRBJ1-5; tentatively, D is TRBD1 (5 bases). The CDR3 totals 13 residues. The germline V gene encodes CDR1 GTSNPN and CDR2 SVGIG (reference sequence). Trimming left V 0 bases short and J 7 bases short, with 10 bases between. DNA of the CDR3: TGTGCCTGGAGTGTAGGGGCGGAACAGCCCCAGCATTTT. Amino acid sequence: CAWSVGAEQPQHF.

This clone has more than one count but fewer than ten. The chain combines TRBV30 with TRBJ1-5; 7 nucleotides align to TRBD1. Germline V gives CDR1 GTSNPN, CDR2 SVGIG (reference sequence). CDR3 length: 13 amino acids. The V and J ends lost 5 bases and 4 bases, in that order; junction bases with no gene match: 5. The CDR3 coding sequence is TGTGCCTGGGGGGGACAGCTAAATCAGCCCCAGCATTTT. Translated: CAWGGQLNQPQHF.

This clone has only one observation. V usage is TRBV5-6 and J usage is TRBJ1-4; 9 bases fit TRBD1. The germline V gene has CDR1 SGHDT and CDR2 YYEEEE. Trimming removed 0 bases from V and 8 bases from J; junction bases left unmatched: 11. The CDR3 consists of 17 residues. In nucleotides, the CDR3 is TGTGCCAGCAGCTTGGCCCGGACAGGGGACGGGGAAGAAAAACTGTTTTTT. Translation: CASSLARTGDGEEKLFF.

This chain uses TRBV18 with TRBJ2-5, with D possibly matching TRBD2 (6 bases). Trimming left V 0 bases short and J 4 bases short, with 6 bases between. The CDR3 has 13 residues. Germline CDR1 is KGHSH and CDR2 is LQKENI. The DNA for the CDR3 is TGTGCCAGCTCACCACCGACTAGAGAGACCCAGTACTTC. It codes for CASSPPTRETQYF.

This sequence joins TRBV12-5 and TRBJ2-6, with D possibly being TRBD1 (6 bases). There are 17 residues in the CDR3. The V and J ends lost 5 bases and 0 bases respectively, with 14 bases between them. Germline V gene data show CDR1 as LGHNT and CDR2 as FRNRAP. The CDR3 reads CASGRTGFISGANVLTF. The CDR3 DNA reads TGTGCTAGTGGTCGTACAGGGTTTATCTCTGGGGCCAACGTCCTGACTTTC.

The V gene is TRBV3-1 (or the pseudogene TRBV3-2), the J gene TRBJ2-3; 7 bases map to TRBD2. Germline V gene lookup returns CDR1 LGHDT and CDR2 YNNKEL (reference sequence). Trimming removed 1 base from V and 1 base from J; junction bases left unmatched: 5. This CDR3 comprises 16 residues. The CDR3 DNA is TGTGCCAGCAGCCAAGTGGGGGGGAGTGGCACAGATACGCAGTATTTT. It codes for CASSQVGGSGTDTQYF.

The CDR3 coding sequence is TGTGCTAGTGGTTTGTATACTAGCGGGGCAGACAATGAGCAGTTCTTC. This sequence encodes CASGLYTSGADNEQFF. The chain is built from TRBV12-5 and TRBJ2-1; 10 bases agree with TRBD2. CDR1 and CDR2 from the germline V gene are LGHNT and FRNRAP. The CDR3 is made up of 16 amino acids. V shed 2 bases and J 5 bases; nucleotides not matched to a gene: 6.